These 16 T cell receptor beta chains came from one sample sequenced in a study of blood T cell repertoires in COVID-19 (dated by TCRdb to the early 2020s). The library was built by means of the immunoSEQ multiplex PCR assay. This is the immuneACCESS table as TCRdb keeps it, with only in-frame sequences that have V and J called. A part of the clones is gone; compared with another copy, unresolved V genes explain less than half, and the rest is unexplained. Counted in this sample were under 250,000 clones; 89% of them appeared once. The biggest ten clones account for 3.5% to 4% of the sample. The sequenced sample consisted of PBMCs or T cells enriched from blood (not recorded which). All receptors derive from a woman aged 25-40 years with acute COVID-19.

The chain links TRBV28 to TRBJ2-7; 11 positions agree with TRBD1. Trimming removed 3 bases from V and 1 base from J; junction bases left unmatched: 2. This CDR3 contains 15 residues. The V gene's germline CDR1 is MDHEN and CDR2 SYDVKM. The CDR3 is CASSFGTGGSYEQYF. The CDR3 DNA reads as TGTGCCAGCAGTTTCGGGACAGGGGGTTCCTACGAGCAGTACTTC.

The chain carries TRBV9 and TRBJ2-1; 8 bases are a match to TRBD2. This CDR3 region has 15 residues. Germline CDR1 SGDLS, CDR2 YYNGEE. The ends lost 3 bases at V and 2 bases at J; junction bases unmatched: 4. The CDR3 bases are TGTGCCAGCAGCGGCCCGGGGGGGCCCTACAATGAGCAGTTCTTC. Protein: CASSGPGGPYNEQFF. The full variable domain, its missing parts supplied by reference TRBV9 and TRBJ2-1, is DSGVTQTPKHLITATGQRVTLRCSPRSGDLSVYWYQQSLDQGLQFLIQYYNGEERAKGNILERFSAQQFPDLHSELNLSSLELGDSALYFCASSGPGGPYNEQFFGPGTRLTVL.

The V and J genes are TRBV4-2 and TRBJ2-1; 9 nucleotides match TRBD2. Germline values: CDR1 LGHNA, CDR2 YNFKEQ. Losses at the gene ends were 1 base for V and 8 bases for J; bases not matched to a gene: 6. This CDR3 has 15 residues. The CDR3 DNA follows: TGTGCCAGCAGCCAAGGGGCGGGGGGGGTTGATGAGCAGTTCTTC. Translation: CASSQGAGGVDEQFF.

This rearrangement joins TRBV5-1 to TRBJ1-2, with 8 nucleotides matching TRBD1. There are 14 residues in the CDR3. The V gene end was trimmed by 4 bases and the J gene end by 5 bases; junction bases not matched to a gene: 7. Germline assignment: CDR1 SGHRS and CDR2 YFSETQ. CDR3 nucleotide sequence: TGCGCCAGCAGCCCTGGACAGGGTCAATATGGCTACACCTTC. Encoded protein: CASSPGQGQYGYTF.

This sequence joins TRBV11-3 and TRBJ2-1; the match to TRBD1 covers 7 bases. This CDR3 has 15 amino acids. CDR1 is SGHNT and CDR2 is YENEEA in the germline V gene. Trimming at V came to 5 bases and at J to 6 bases, leaving 10 bases not matched to a gene. This CDR3 reads CASSPAATGFNEQFF. As DNA, the CDR3 is TGTGCCAGCAGCCCCGCGGCGACAGGGTTCAATGAGCAGTTCTTC.

The gene calls are TRBV30 and TRBJ1-2, with TRBD1 matching 10 bases. Germline CDR1 and CDR2: GTSNPN and SVGIG (reference sequence). V was pared by 2 bases and J by 1 base, with 16 bases of the junction left unmatched. The length of the CDR3 is 19 residues. Here the CDR3 reads CAWSPDMADRGGVNYGYTF. CDR3 bases: TGTGCCTGGAGTCCAGACATGGCGGACAGGGGGGGGGTTAACTATGGCTACACCTTC.

This rearrangement joins TRBV5-6 to TRBJ1-5, with D possibly matching TRBD1 (6 bases). V lost 4 bases and J lost 3, with 17 bases in between. The CDR3 is made up of 16 amino acids. CDR1 and CDR2 (germline): SGHDT, YYEEEE. The CDR3 here is CASSPQQGGNNQPQHF. The CDR3 nucleotides read TGTGCCAGCAGCCCCCAACAGGGTGGTAACAATCAGCCCCAGCATTTT.

The chain combines TRBV18 with TRBJ1-2; the D gene is possibly TRBD1 (6 bases). Trimming removed 4 bases at V and 5 bases at J, with 20 bases between. Germline CDR1 reads KGHSH; CDR2 reads LQKENI. The CDR3 has 16 amino acids. CDR3 sequence (DNA): TGTGCCAGCTCACTGACTCCTGCTGGGACATTTTATGGCTACACCTTC. Protein sequence: CASSLTPAGTFYGYTF. The full variable domain, in which reference TRBV18 and TRBJ1-2 provide the parts outside the CDR3, is NAGVMQNPRHLVRRRGQEARLRCSPMKGHSHVYWYRQLPEEGLKFMVYLQKENIIDESGMPKERFSAEFPKEGPSILRIQQVVRGDSAAYFCASSLTPAGTFYGYTFGSGTRLTVV.

V and J are TRBV28 and TRBJ1-5; unclear D gene. CDR3 length: 14 amino acids. Trimming pared 5 bases from V and 0 bases from J, leaving 8 bases between. Germline V gene sequence: CDR1 MDHEN, CDR2 SYDVKM. The CDR3 bases are TGTGCCAGCAGTACAGTAAATAGCAATCAGCCCCAGCATTTT. Amino acids: CASSTVNSNQPQHF.

This sequence joins TRBV13 and TRBJ1-1, with a tentative D call TRBD1 (6 bases). CDR1 PRHDT and CDR2 FYEKMQ come from the germline V gene (reference sequence). V dropped 8 bases and J dropped 5 bases, with 15 bases sitting between them. The CDR3 has 13 residues. The CDR3, as DNA: TGTGCCAGCTCGAACGAACAGGGAACTGAAGCTTTCTTT. Protein: CASSNEQGTEAFF.

CDR3 loop: CASSLGPGWETQYF. DNA for the CDR3: TGTGCCAGCAGCTTGGGTCCGGGTTGGGAGACCCAGTACTTC. The rearrangement uses TRBV5-4 and TRBJ2-5, with unresolved D. This CDR3 comprises 14 residues. CDR1 and CDR2 (germline): SGHNT, YYREEE (reference sequence). The ends were cut back, 0 bases at V and 5 bases at J, with 11 bases in the middle.

The J gene is TRBJ2-2, the V gene TRBV11-2, with no clear D. This CDR3 has 16 amino acids. The germline V gene encodes CDR1 SGHAT and CDR2 FQNNGV. The V and J ends lost 2 bases and 1 base respectively, with 11 bases between them. The CDR3 region is CASSLIQTRNTGELFF. CDR3 coding DNA: TGTGCCAGCAGCTTAATCCAGACAAGGAACACCGGGGAGCTGTTTTTT.

The chain recombines TRBV5-1 with TRBJ2-3; 9 nucleotides agree with TRBD2. CDR1 and CDR2 from the germline V gene are SGHRS and YFSETQ. J was trimmed by 6 bases and V by 2 bases; bases with no gene match: 7. This CDR3 region has 15 residues. The CDR3 is CASSLVAGGPDTQYF. The CDR3 DNA reads TGCGCCAGCAGCTTAGTCGCGGGGGGGCCGGATACGCAGTATTTT.

V gene TRBV14 combines with J gene TRBJ1-6; weak D call: TRBD1 (5 bases). Trimming removed 1 base at V and 6 bases at J, with 7 bases between. Germline values: CDR1 SGHDN, CDR2 FVKESK. The CDR3 extends over 14 amino acids. DNA for the CDR3: TGTGCCAGCAGCCAAGTCAGGGCTAATTCACCCCTCCACTTT. Translation gives CASSQVRANSPLHF.

J is TRBJ1-5 and V is TRBV19; D unresolved. The germline gives CDR1 LNHDA, CDR2 SQIVND (reference sequence). CDR3 length: 14 residues. V was cut by 8 bases and J by 0 bases, with 11 bases left in between. The CDR3 DNA reads TGTGCCAGTGGCAATCAGGTTAGCAATCAGCCCCAGCATTTT. This encodes CASGNQVSNQPQHF.

The chain employs TRBV28 and TRBJ2-6, with D possibly matching TRBD1 (6 bases). The germline gives CDR1 MDHEN, CDR2 SYDVKM. The CDR3 consists of 15 residues. Between the trimmed V and J ends, which lost 6 bases and 0 bases, there was a span of 9 bases. The CDR3 loop is CASSQGGSGANVLTF. The DNA of the CDR3 is TGTGCCAGCAGCCAAGGGGGCTCTGGGGCCAACGTCCTGACTTTC.